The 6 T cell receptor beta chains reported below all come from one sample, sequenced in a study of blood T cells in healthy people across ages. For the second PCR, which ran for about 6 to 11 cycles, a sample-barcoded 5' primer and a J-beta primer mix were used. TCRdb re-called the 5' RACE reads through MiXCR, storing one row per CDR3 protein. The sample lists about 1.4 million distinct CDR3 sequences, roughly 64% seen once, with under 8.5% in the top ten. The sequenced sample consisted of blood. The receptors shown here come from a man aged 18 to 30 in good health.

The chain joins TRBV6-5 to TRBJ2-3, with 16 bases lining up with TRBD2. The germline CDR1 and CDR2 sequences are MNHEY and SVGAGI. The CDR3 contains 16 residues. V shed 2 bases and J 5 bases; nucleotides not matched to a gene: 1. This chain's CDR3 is CASSYGTSGGGDTQYF. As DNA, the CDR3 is TGTGCCAGCAGTTACGGGACTAGCGGGGGGGGAGATACGCAGTATTTT.

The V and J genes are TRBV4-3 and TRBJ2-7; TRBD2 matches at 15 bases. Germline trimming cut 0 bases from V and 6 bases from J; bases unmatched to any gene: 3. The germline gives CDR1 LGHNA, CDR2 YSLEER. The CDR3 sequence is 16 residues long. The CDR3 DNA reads TGCGCCAGCAGCCAAGAACCGGGACTAGCGGGGGGCGAGCAGTACTTC. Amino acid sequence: CASSQEPGLAGGEQYF.

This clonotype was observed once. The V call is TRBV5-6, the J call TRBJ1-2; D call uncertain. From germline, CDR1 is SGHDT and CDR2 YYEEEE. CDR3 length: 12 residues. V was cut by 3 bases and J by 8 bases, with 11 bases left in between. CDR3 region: CASSYPAGGYTF. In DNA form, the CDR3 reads TGTGCCAGCAGCTACCCGGCGGGAGGCTACACCTTC.

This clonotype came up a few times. CDR3 coding DNA: TGCAGTGCAACTCCGATGGCGGGGGGGGATACGCAGTATTTT. Translating it yields CSATPMAGGDTQYF. The chain employs TRBV20-1 and TRBJ2-3; 9 positions match TRBD2. Unmatched junction bases numbered 10, after V lost 6 bases and J lost 6 bases. Germline V gene lookup returns CDR1 DFQATT and CDR2 SNEGSKA (reference sequence). CDR3 length: 14 amino acids.

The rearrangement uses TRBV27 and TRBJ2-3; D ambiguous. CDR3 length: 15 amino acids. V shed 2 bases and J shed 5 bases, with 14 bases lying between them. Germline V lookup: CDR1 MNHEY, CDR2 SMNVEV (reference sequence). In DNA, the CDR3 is TGTGCCAGCAGTTTAGGGGTGATGAGAGTAGATACGCAGTATTTT. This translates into CASSLGVMRVDTQYF.

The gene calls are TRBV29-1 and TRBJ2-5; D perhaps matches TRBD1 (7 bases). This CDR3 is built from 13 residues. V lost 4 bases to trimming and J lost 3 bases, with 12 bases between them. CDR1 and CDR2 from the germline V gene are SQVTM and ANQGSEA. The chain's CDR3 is CSVVQGGEETQYF. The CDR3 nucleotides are TGCAGCGTTGTTCAGGGGGGCGAAGAGACCCAGTACTTC. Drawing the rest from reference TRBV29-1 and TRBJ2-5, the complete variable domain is SAVISQKPSRDICQRGTSLTIQCQVDSQVTMMFWYRQQPGQSLTLIATANQGSEATYESGFVIDKFPISRPNLTFSTLTVSNMSPEDSSIYLCSVVQGGEETQYFGPGTRLLVL.